This T cell receptor (beta chain) was found in a study of T cells and Merkel cell carcinoma outcomes. Points from the study as a whole: In Merkel cell carcinoma, repertoire and T-cell density reportedly predicted outcomes.

The junction had 2 bases not matched to a gene; V was cut back by 1 base and J by 5 bases. This CDR3 spans 14 amino acids. CDR1 is SGHKS, CDR2 YYEKEE, per germline (reference sequence). Repertoires were generated with immunoSEQ multiplex PCR, while TCRdb's copy carries only in-frame clones and drops some. The table has about 9,200 clones, less than 90% seen once; the top ten hold less than 3%. Details on this clone: Its antigen is not known.

J is TRBJ2-1 and V is TRBV5-5; 8 nucleotides agree with TRBD2. The receptor was derived from a human donor with Merkel cell carcinoma. Sequencing used tumor tissue from Merkel cell carcinoma. The CDR3 DNA reads as TGTGCCAGCAGCTTGATAGCGGGGCACAATGAGCAGTTCTTC. Its translation: CASSLIAGHNEQFF. The complete variable domain, with remaining parts taken from reference TRBV5-5 and TRBJ2-1, reads DAGVTQSPTHLIKTRGQQVTLRCSPISGHKSVSWYQQVLGQGPQFIFQYYEKEERGRGNFPDRFSARQFPNYSSELNVNALLLGDSALYLCASSLIAGHNEQFFGPGTRLTVL.